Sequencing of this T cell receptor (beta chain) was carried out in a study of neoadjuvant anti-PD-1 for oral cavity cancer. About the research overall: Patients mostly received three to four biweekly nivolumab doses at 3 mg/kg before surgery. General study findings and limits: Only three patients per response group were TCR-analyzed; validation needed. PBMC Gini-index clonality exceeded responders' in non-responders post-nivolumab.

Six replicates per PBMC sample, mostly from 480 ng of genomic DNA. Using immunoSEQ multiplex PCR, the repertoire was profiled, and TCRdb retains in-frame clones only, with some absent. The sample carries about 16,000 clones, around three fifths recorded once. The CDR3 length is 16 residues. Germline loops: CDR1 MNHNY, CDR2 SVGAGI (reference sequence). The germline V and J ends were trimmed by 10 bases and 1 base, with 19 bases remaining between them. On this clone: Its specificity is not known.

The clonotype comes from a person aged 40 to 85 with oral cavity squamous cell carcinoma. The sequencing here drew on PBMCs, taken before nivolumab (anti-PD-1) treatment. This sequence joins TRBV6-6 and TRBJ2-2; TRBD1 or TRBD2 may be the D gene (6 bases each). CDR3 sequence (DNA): TGTGCCATCCCCACCAGGGGAGGTGAGAACACCGGGGAGCTGTTTTTT. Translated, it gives CAIPTRGGENTGELFF.